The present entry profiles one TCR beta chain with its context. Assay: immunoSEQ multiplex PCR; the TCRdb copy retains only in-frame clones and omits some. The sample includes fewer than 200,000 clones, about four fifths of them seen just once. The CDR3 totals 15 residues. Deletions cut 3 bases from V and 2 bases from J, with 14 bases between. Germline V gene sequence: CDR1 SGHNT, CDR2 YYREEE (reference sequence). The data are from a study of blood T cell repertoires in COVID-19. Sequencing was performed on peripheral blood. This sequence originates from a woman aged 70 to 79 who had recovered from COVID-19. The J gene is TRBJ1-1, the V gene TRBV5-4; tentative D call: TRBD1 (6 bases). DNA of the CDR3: TGTGCCAGCAGCTCGTGGGACACCCAAAACACTGAAGCTTTCTTT. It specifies CASSSWDTQNTEAFF.